A single sample gave rise to the 20 T cell receptor beta chains below, sequenced in a study of blood T cell repertoires in COVID-19. The protocol was immunoSEQ multiplex PCR, while the TCRdb copy is restricted to in-frame clones and leaves out a portion. Of some 42,000 clones listed, about 91% are singletons. Source material: peripheral blood. The receptor source for this set is a man over 45 with active COVID-19.

V gene TRBV11-2 combines with J gene TRBJ2-3, with D uncertain. CDR1 and CDR2 from the germline V gene are SGHAT and FQNNGV. This CDR3 comprises 10 residues. V lost 8 bases to trimming and J lost 6 bases, with 6 bases between them. This CDR3 reads CASYADTQYF. The DNA of the CDR3 is TGTGCCAGCTACGCGGATACGCAGTATTTT.

This chain links TRBV28 with TRBJ2-1; no definite D call. With 3 bases removed from V and 0 bases from J, the gap between germline ends came to 12 bases. The CDR3 loop spans 16 amino acids. Per germline, CDR1 MDHEN and CDR2 SYDVKM. CDR3 DNA sequence: TGTGCCAGCAGTTTGGTTGCGTTAAACTCCTACAATGAGCAGTTCTTC. Protein product: CASSLVALNSYNEQFF.

The rearrangement joins TRBV7-8 to TRBJ2-1; D unclear. The CDR3 spans 14 residues. The germline V gene has CDR1 SGHVS and CDR2 FQNEAQ. The ends were cut back, 1 base at V and 5 bases at J, with 9 bases in the middle. CDR3 protein: CASSLGRSNNEQFF. For the CDR3, the DNA is TGTGCCAGCAGCTTAGGGCGGTCGAACAATGAGCAGTTCTTC.

This chain connects TRBV2 to TRBJ2-2; 8 nucleotides align to TRBD2. Germline V CDR1 and CDR2: SNHLY, FYNNEI. This CDR3 has 15 residues. J lost 7 bases, V lost 11 bases, and 15 bases had no gene match. Here the CDR3 reads CASRGGLVSLGELFF. CDR3 bases: TGTGCCTCCCGGGGGGGACTAGTGTCTCTCGGGGAGCTGTTTTTT.

The chain combines TRBV6-1 with TRBJ1-5; 7 bases map to TRBD1. The CDR3 has 14 residues. J lost 5 bases, V lost 2 bases, and 3 bases had no gene match. Germline V CDR1 and CDR2: MNHNS, SASEGT. The CDR3 DNA reads as TGTGCCAGCAGTGAAATTAGGGGGCATCAGCCCCAGCATTTT. Protein sequence: CASSEIRGHQPQHF.

CDR3 nucleotide sequence: TGTGCCAGCAGCCTCCCGGGGGGGCAGCCCCAGCATTTT. Translating it yields CASSLPGGQPQHF. The chain carries TRBV6-6 and TRBJ1-5; TRBD1 is a possible D gene (5 bases). CDR1 is MNHNY and CDR2 is SVGAGI in the germline V gene (reference sequence). The germline V and J ends were trimmed by 6 bases and 7 bases, with 13 bases remaining between them. The CDR3 totals 13 residues.

V is TRBV2 and J is TRBJ2-5; 11 bases align to TRBD1. V lost 6 bases to trimming and J lost 4 bases; unmatched junction nucleotides: 4. The V gene's germline CDR1 is SNHLY and CDR2 FYNNEI. The CDR3 totals 14 residues. Here the CDR3 reads CASRRGTGGETQYF. CDR3 DNA: TGTGCCAGCAGGAGGGGGACAGGGGGAGAGACCCAGTACTTC.

The rearrangement uses TRBV29-1 and TRBJ1-2, with D possibly being TRBD1 (5 bases). The CDR3 runs 14 residues. Per the germline V gene, CDR1 is SQVTM and CDR2 is ANQGSEA. Trimming took 6 bases from V and 6 from J, leaving 20 bases between them. The CDR3 nucleotides read TGCAGCGTGCTGTTGGGAGGGGCAAGGGATGGCTACACCTTC. Its translation: CSVLLGGARDGYTF.

This rearrangement joins TRBV5-1 to TRBJ1-1, with D possibly TRBD1 on 5 matching bases. The CDR3 is 15 amino acids. Trimming removed 0 bases from V and 0 bases from J, with 9 bases in between. The germline V gene has CDR1 SGHRS and CDR2 YFSETQ. The CDR3 region is CASSLAGGMNTEAFF. The CDR3 nucleotides read TGCGCCAGCAGCTTGGCTGGGGGGATGAACACTGAAGCTTTCTTT.

In nucleotides, the CDR3 is TGTGCCAGCAGTTTACGGGGGGTGCGGACAGGGGGTGTCCACAATGAGCAGTTCTTC. It translates to CASSLRGVRTGGVHNEQFF. The J gene is TRBJ2-1, the V gene TRBV27, with 10 bases lining up with TRBD1. Germline CDR1 is MNHEY and CDR2 is SMNVEV (reference sequence). The length of the CDR3 is 19 residues. The J segment lost 5 bases and the V segment lost 2 bases, leaving 15 bases of the junction unmatched.

This clone has only one observation. The rearrangement uses TRBV19 and TRBJ2-5; 7 positions match TRBD2. With V trimmed by 2 bases and J by 2 bases, 2 bases remained unmatched. Germline-derived CDR1 and CDR2 are LNHDA and SQIVND (reference sequence). The CDR3 contains 14 residues. The CDR3 sequence: CASSISGTQETQYF. DNA of the CDR3: TGTGCCAGTAGTATAAGCGGGACGCAAGAGACCCAGTACTTC. The full variable domain, with the rest looked up from reference TRBV19 and TRBJ2-5, is DGGITQSPKYLFRKEGQNVTLSCEQNLNHDAMYWYRQDPGQGLRLIYYSQIVNDFQKGDIAEGYSVSREKKESFPLTVTSAQKNPTAFYLCASSISGTQETQYFGPGTRLLVL.

This clone was seen only once. This chain joins TRBV29-1 and TRBJ2-7; a possible D gene is TRBD1 (5 bases). CDR1 and CDR2 from the germline V gene are SQVTM and ANQGSEA. The CDR3 totals 14 residues. Trimming cost V 4 bases and J 7 bases, with 20 bases left between them. As DNA, the CDR3 is TGCAGCGTTGGTCTGCCCCAGGGTCTGGGGGAGCAGTACTTC. It yields the protein CSVGLPQGLGEQYF.

V and J are TRBV7-2 and TRBJ2-3; D unclear. Germline V gene sequence: CDR1 SGHTA, CDR2 FQGNSA. The CDR3 length is 12 residues. V gave up 5 bases and J gave up 2 bases, with 5 bases separating them. CDR3 bases: TGTGCCAGCAGCCCCTACACAGATACGCAGTATTTT. Protein: CASSPYTDTQYF.

The rearrangement joins TRBV4-1 to TRBJ2-7; D perhaps matches TRBD1 (5 bases). This CDR3 spans 15 amino acids. The V gene lost 0 bases and the J gene lost 2 bases, with 11 bases spanning the gap. Per the germline V gene, CDR1 is MGHRA and CDR2 is YSYEKL. The CDR3 DNA is TGCGCCAGCAGCCAAGAAGGGGCCAGAACCTACGAGCAGTACTTC. Its protein is CASSQEGARTYEQYF.

The chain links TRBV12-3 or TRBV12-4 to TRBJ2-5, with D unresolved. This CDR3 is 13 amino acids long. V was clipped by 1 base and J by 2 bases, with 5 bases between them. In DNA form, the CDR3 reads TGTGCCAGCAGTTTAGTAGCACAAGAGACCCAGTACTTC. Translating it yields CASSLVAQETQYF.

The V call is TRBV5-4, the J call TRBJ1-1, with unresolved D. CDR3 length: 14 amino acids. Germline loops: CDR1 SGHNT, CDR2 YYREEE (reference sequence). Trimming removed 3 bases from V and 1 base from J, with 10 bases in between. The CDR3 region is CASSWEQTNTEAFF. CDR3 nucleotide sequence: TGTGCCAGCAGCTGGGAGCAAACGAACACTGAAGCTTTCTTT.

This sequence joins TRBV27 and TRBJ1-4; D may be TRBD1 (6 bases). Germline CDR1 MNHEY, CDR2 SMNVEV (reference sequence). This CDR3 is built from 14 residues. V was trimmed by 4 bases and J by 6 bases, leaving 12 bases between them. The CDR3 protein is CASSWAGAHEKLFF. The CDR3 DNA follows: TGTGCCAGCAGTTGGGCAGGGGCGCATGAAAAACTGTTTTTT. Full variable domain (remainder filled in from reference TRBV27 and TRBJ1-4): EAQVTQNPRYLITVTGKKLTVTCSQNMNHEYMSWYRQDPGLGLRQIYYSMNVEVTDKGDVPEGYKVSRKEKRNFPLILESPSPNQTSLYFCASSWAGAHEKLFFGSGTQLSVL.

The rearrangement joins TRBV5-4 to TRBJ2-3, with TRBD2 matching over 7 bases. J lost 6 bases, V lost 1 base, and 8 bases had no gene match. This CDR3 region has 15 residues. The germline V gene has CDR1 SGHNT and CDR2 YYREEE (reference sequence). The CDR3: CASSLWGTKGDTQYF. CDR3 bases: TGTGCCAGCAGCTTGTGGGGGACTAAGGGGGATACGCAGTATTTT.

This clone was observed a handful of times. The chain recombines TRBV7-8 with TRBJ2-7; 8 bases align to TRBD1. V was pared by 5 bases and J by 1 base, with 7 bases of the junction left unmatched. Germline assignment: CDR1 SGHVS and CDR2 FQNEAQ. CDR3 length: 15 amino acids. Here the CDR3 reads CASSQNDRGSYEQYF. CDR3 nucleotide sequence: TGTGCCAGCAGCCAAAACGACAGGGGATCCTACGAGCAGTACTTC.

This chain joins TRBV11-2 and TRBJ2-7; 7 nucleotides match TRBD2. Germline CDR1 reads SGHAT; CDR2 reads FQNNGV. The CDR3 length is 18 residues. With 7 bases clipped from V and 0 bases from J, the junction kept 18 bases outside the gene matches. DNA for the CDR3: TGTGCCAGCACCCAGTCCCTCCAACCCGGGGGGAGCTCCTACGAGCAGTACTTC. It translates to CASTQSLQPGGSSYEQYF.